Presented here are 6 T cell receptor beta chains from one specimen sequenced in a study of T-cell memory formation after mild COVID-19. In TCRdb, the 5' RACE reads were re-called with MiXCR into one record per CDR3 protein. The table shows about 390,000 distinct CDR3 sequences, with 21% occurring only once. Material: PBMCs or a T cell subset sorted from them (not recorded which). Receptors were obtained from an adult woman who had mild COVID-19 (a few samples of this study predate the infection). Cell type and time point are not known.

The chain employs TRBV24-1 and TRBJ2-1; 9 bases are shared with TRBD2. The CDR3 has 16 residues. Germline V lookup: CDR1 KGHDR, CDR2 SFDVKD. V was clipped by 0 bases and J by 5 bases; unmatched bases: 4. CDR3 amino acids: CATSDLPRGGDNEQFF. CDR3 nucleotides: TGTGCCACCAGTGATTTGCCCCGCGGGGGGGACAATGAGCAGTTCTTC.

This clonotype occurred a few times. The J gene is TRBJ1-5, the V gene TRBV3-1; 7 bases line up with TRBD1. This CDR3 is built from 17 residues. Per the germline V gene, CDR1 is LGHDT and CDR2 is YNNKEL (reference sequence). V lost 3 bases and J lost 0; bases outside the gene matches: 8. The CDR3 nucleotides are TGTGCCAGCAGCCAGGCAGGGGGACCATATAGCAATCAGCCCCAGCATTTT. This sequence encodes CASSQAGGPYSNQPQHF.

This clonotype has a handful of counts. The V and J genes are TRBV20-1 and TRBJ1-1, with 9 bases lining up with TRBD1. V gave up 7 bases and J gave up 11 bases; unmatched junction bases: 14. This CDR3 is built from 13 residues. The germline V gene encodes CDR1 DFQATT and CDR2 SNEGSKA (reference sequence). The CDR3 nucleotides read TGCAGTGGTGGTGTACCGGGACAGGGTGTCGCTTTCTTT. It specifies CSGGVPGQGVAFF.

This clonotype has more than one count but fewer than ten. The J gene is TRBJ2-1, the V gene TRBV2, with 7 bases fitting TRBD1. Germline loops: CDR1 SNHLY, CDR2 FYNNEI. V was pared by 7 bases and J by 5 bases, with 11 bases of the junction left unmatched. There are 15 residues in the CDR3. CDR3 protein: CASNRGLFMDNEQFF. For the CDR3, the DNA is TGTGCCAGCAACAGGGGCCTATTCATGGACAATGAGCAGTTCTTC.

The CDR3 loop reads CASSQGQVNTGELFF. The CDR3, as DNA: TGCGCCAGCAGCCAAGGACAGGTCAACACCGGGGAGCTGTTTTTT. This chain links TRBV5-1 with TRBJ2-2; 7 bases agree with TRBD1. The CDR3 contains 15 residues. The trim removed 4 bases at V and 2 bases at J, leaving 5 bases unmatched. CDR1 is SGHRS, CDR2 YFSETQ, per germline.

This chain connects TRBV19 to TRBJ2-1; 9 bases are a match to TRBD2. V lost 5 bases and J lost 7; bases outside the gene matches: 6. The length of the CDR3 is 14 residues. Germline loops: CDR1 LNHDA, CDR2 SQIVND (reference sequence). CDR3 sequence: CASSVSGRWNEQFF. As DNA, the CDR3 is TGTGCCAGTAGTGTTAGCGGGAGATGGAATGAGCAGTTCTTC. Combining the CDR3 with reference TRBV19 and TRBJ2-1 gives the whole variable domain DGGITQSPKYLFRKEGQNVTLSCEQNLNHDAMYWYRQDPGQGLRLIYYSQIVNDFQKGDIAEGYSVSREKKESFPLTVTSAQKNPTAFYLCASSVSGRWNEQFFGPGTRLTVL.